This TCR beta chain was captured in a study of shared clonotypes between healthy human individuals. Regarding the study as a whole: Rarefaction demonstrated incomplete sorted-subset sequencing despite large depth. Generally, naive subsets came out with larger estimated richness than memory subsets. Clonotypes shared by all four sorted-subset donors had higher generation probabilities than non-shared clonotypes.

As regards this clone: Its antigen remains unknown.

CD45RO-negative CD8 cells positively selected for CCR7 made up the naive population, which excluded terminally differentiated effector memory CD45RA+ cells. Trimming took 3 bases from V and 7 from J; bases not matched to a gene: 7. The CDR3 is 15 residues long. In germline, CDR1 is MDHEN, CDR2 SYDVKM. In the original analysis: ImmunoSEQ only sent back junction sequences with no quality scores, so filtering was done differently. Clones were read by immunoSEQ multiplex PCR, and TCRdb kept only the in-frame ones, dropping some. V, J and clone size are those of that table, while D and trimming were read from the DNA. Of about 2.1 million clones listed, around 95% were seen once; the top ten hold approximately 1.6%.

The sample consisted of naive CD8+ T cells from PBMCs. This clonotype was sampled from a man in his late teens or twenties in good health. Some clones in this sample may be carry-over from other donors' samples. V gene TRBV28 combines with J gene TRBJ1-5, with TRBD1 matching 9 bases. CDR3 sequence reads: CASSLWTGEGQPQHF. The CDR3 DNA follows: TGTGCCAGCAGTTTGTGGACAGGGGAGGGACAGCCCCAGCATTTT. Combining the CDR3 with reference TRBV28 and TRBJ1-5 gives the whole variable domain DVKVTQSSRYLVKRTGEKVFLECVQDMDHENMFWYRQDPGLGLRLIYFSYDVKMKEKGDIPEGYSVSREKKERFSLILESASTNQTSMYLCASSLWTGEGQPQHFGDGTRLSIL.